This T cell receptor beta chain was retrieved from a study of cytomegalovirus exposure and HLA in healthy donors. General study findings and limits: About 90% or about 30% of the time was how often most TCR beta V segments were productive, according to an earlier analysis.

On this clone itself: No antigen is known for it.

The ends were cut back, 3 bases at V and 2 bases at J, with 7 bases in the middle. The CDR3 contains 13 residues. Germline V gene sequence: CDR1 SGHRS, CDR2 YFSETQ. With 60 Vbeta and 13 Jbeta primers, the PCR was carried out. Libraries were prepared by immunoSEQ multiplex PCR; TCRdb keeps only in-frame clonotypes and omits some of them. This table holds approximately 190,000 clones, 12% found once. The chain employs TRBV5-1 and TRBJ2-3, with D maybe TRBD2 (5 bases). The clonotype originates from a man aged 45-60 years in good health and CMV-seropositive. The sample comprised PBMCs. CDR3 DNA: TGCGCCAGCAGCTCCGGGGACACAGATACGCAGTATTTT. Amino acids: CASSSGDTDTQYF.